Each of the 21 T cell receptor beta chains below was sequenced from the same sample in a study of blood T cells in healthy people across ages. A second PCR, run for about 7 to 11 cycles, used a sample-barcoded 5' primer plus a J-beta primer mix. TCRdb called the 5' RACE reads again in MiXCR, with one record for every CDR3 protein. Altogether fewer than 950,000 distinct CDR3 sequences are present, roughly 50% being singletons, with the ten largest covering around 41%. The material sequenced was blood. The receptors were sampled from an elderly man in good health.

The chain couples TRBV4-1 to TRBJ2-7; no clear D gene. Germline V gene data show CDR1 as MGHRA and CDR2 as YSYEKL. The CDR3 is 15 amino acids. V gave up 1 base and J gave up 1 base, with 11 bases separating them. The CDR3, as DNA: TGCGCCAGCAGCCAAGCCCAGACCGCTTCCTACGAGCAGTACTTC. Its protein is CASSQAQTASYEQYF.

This clonotype was seen more than once but under ten times. The chain is built from TRBV29-1 and TRBJ2-5, with D unclear. This CDR3 spans 13 amino acids. CDR1 is SQVTM, CDR2 ANQGSEA, per germline. V shed 6 bases and J shed 0 bases, with 11 bases lying between them. The CDR3: CSVAPEYQETQYF. CDR3 bases: TGCAGCGTAGCGCCAGAGTACCAAGAGACCCAGTACTTC. Supplemented by reference TRBV29-1 and TRBJ2-5, the full variable domain reads SAVISQKPSRDICQRGTSLTIQCQVDSQVTMMFWYRQQPGQSLTLIATANQGSEATYESGFVIDKFPISRPNLTFSTLTVSNMSPEDSSIYLCSVAPEYQETQYFGPGTRLLVL.

The chain joins TRBV29-1 to TRBJ1-4; a weak D match, TRBD1 (5 bases). The V end lost 8 bases, the J end lost 5 bases, and 12 bases lay between the germline ends. CDR1 SQVTM and CDR2 ANQGSEA come from the germline V gene. The CDR3 has 12 amino acids. The CDR3 region has the DNA TGCAGCACCCGGGACTCAAATGAAAAACTGTTTTTT. It codes for CSTRDSNEKLFF. Supplemented by reference TRBV29-1 and TRBJ1-4, the full variable domain reads SAVISQKPSRDICQRGTSLTIQCQVDSQVTMMFWYRQQPGQSLTLIATANQGSEATYESGFVIDKFPISRPNLTFSTLTVSNMSPEDSSIYLCSTRDSNEKLFFGSGTQLSVL.

The chain uses TRBV5-1 and TRBJ1-6; weak D call: TRBD1 (5 bases). The V and J ends lost 2 bases and 14 bases respectively, with 17 bases between them. The length of the CDR3 is 14 residues. Germline CDR1 and CDR2: SGHRS and YFSETQ. Here the CDR3 DNA reads TGCGCCAGCAGCTTCGGGGATCAGGGCCGATCCCTCCACTTT. Protein sequence: CASSFGDQGRSLHF. Drawing the rest from reference TRBV5-1 and TRBJ1-6, the complete variable domain is KAGVTQTPRYLIKTRGQQVTLSCSPISGHRSVSWYQQTPGQGLQFLFEYFSETQRNKGNFPGRFSGRQFSNSRSEMNVSTLELGDSALYLCASSFGDQGRSLHFGNGTRLTVT.

This chain uses TRBV29-1 with TRBJ2-4, with TRBD2 matching over 7 bases. The CDR3 contains 11 residues. Germline assignment: CDR1 SQVTM and CDR2 ANQGSEA. The junction had 9 bases not matched to a gene; V was cut back by 4 bases and J by 15 bases. DNA of the CDR3: TGCAGCGTTGGGGCGGTGGGGGGGACGTACTTC. Amino acids: CSVGAVGGTYF.

This clonotype was picked up a small number of times. The rearrangement links TRBV7-2 to TRBJ2-3; a weak D match, TRBD2 (6 bases). Trimming stripped 5 bases from V and 0 bases from J, with 15 bases between. Germline V gene lookup returns CDR1 SGHTA and CDR2 FQGNSA. The CDR3 consists of 16 residues. The CDR3 DNA sequence: TGTGCCAGCAGCCCAGGACGGGGACTCAGCACAGATACGCAGTATTTT. The encoded protein is CASSPGRGLSTDTQYF.

V and J are TRBV4-1 and TRBJ2-5; a possible D gene is TRBD2 (5 bases). The CDR3 covers 15 residues. Germline V gives CDR1 MGHRA, CDR2 YSYEKL. Trimming shortened V by 4 bases and J by 2 bases, and 14 bases separated the two germline ends. CDR3 region: CASSPRWERQETQYF. CDR3 nucleotide sequence: TGCGCCAGCAGCCCCCGGTGGGAGCGGCAAGAGACCCAGTACTTC.

This clonotype was seen repeatedly, ten times or more. The chain combines TRBV29-1 with TRBJ2-1; 7 bases line up with TRBD2. The germline V gene encodes CDR1 SQVTM and CDR2 ANQGSEA. Trimming at V came to 4 bases and at J to 5 bases, leaving 20 bases not matched to a gene. This CDR3 is 18 amino acids long. CDR3 in amino acids: CSVALFLRRESRDNEQFF. Written as DNA, the CDR3 is TGCAGCGTTGCATTGTTTCTCCGGCGGGAGAGTAGGGACAATGAGCAGTTCTTC.

This clonotype appeared once. This chain joins TRBV29-1 and TRBJ2-1; D not resolved. V lost 3 bases and J lost 5, with 8 bases in between. The CDR3 has 12 residues. Looked up from germline, CDR1 is SQVTM and CDR2 is ANQGSEA. In DNA, the CDR3 is TGCAGCGTTGATAGGGATAACAATGAGCAGTTCTTC. It translates to CSVDRDNNEQFF.

This chain connects TRBV6-5 to TRBJ2-3; 8 nucleotides agree with TRBD2. V lost 6 bases, J lost 7 bases, and 9 bases stayed unmatched. Per germline, CDR1 MNHEY and CDR2 SVGAGI. This CDR3 contains 14 residues. The CDR3, as DNA: TGTGCCAGCAGACGGGGGGGGGACCGTAATACGCAGTATTTT. This sequence encodes CASRRGGDRNTQYF.

The chain couples TRBV12-3 or TRBV12-4 to TRBJ1-1; TRBD1 is a possible D gene (5 bases). The ends were cut back, 3 bases at V and 5 bases at J, with 10 bases in the middle. This CDR3 region has 13 residues. The CDR3 DNA follows: TGTGCCAGCAGTTTCGGGGGGGAGACTGAAGCTTTCTTT. Residues: CASSFGGETEAFF.

The chain links TRBV4-2 to TRBJ2-7; perhaps TRBD2 as D (5 bases). Germline assignment: CDR1 LGHNA and CDR2 YNFKEQ. Deletions cut 2 bases from V and 4 bases from J, with 12 bases between. The CDR3 totals 14 residues. The CDR3 DNA reads as TGTGCCAGCAGCCAAAGAGTAACGGGGTACGAGCAGTACTTC. This sequence encodes CASSQRVTGYEQYF.

This rearrangement joins TRBV6-5 to TRBJ2-1; D is possibly TRBD1 (6 bases). The CDR3 consists of 14 residues. Germline CDR1 MNHEY, CDR2 SVGAGI. V lost 5 bases and J 9 bases, leaving 17 bases between the germline ends. DNA for the CDR3: TGTGCCAGCAGTACCGTATCCGGACAGTCTGAGCAGTTCTTC. Its protein is CASSTVSGQSEQFF.

The chain couples TRBV12-3 or TRBV12-4 to TRBJ1-2; D remains ambiguous. V was trimmed by 2 bases and J by 2 bases, leaving 6 bases between them. This CDR3 is 13 amino acids long. The CDR3, as DNA: TGTGCCAGCAGTTTACAGGAAAACTATGGCTACACCTTC. As protein: CASSLQENYGYTF.

The chain couples TRBV7-2 to TRBJ2-4; 7 nucleotides line up with TRBD2. The CDR3 runs to 17 residues. CDR1 is SGHTA and CDR2 is FQGNSA in the germline V gene. V lost 5 bases and J lost 0; bases outside the gene matches: 10. CDR3: CASSPAERGLAKNIQYF. CDR3 coding DNA: TGTGCCAGCAGCCCGGCGGAGCGGGGTTTAGCCAAAAACATTCAGTACTTC.

The rearrangement uses TRBV29-1 and TRBJ2-1; 10 nucleotides align to TRBD2. Per the germline V gene, CDR1 is SQVTM and CDR2 is ANQGSEA. Trimming took 1 base from V and 0 from J; bases not matched to a gene: 6. There are 17 residues in the CDR3. For the CDR3, the DNA is TGCAGCGTTGAAGGCCTAGCGGGAGTGGCCTCCTACAATGAGCAGTTCTTC. It specifies CSVEGLAGVASYNEQFF.

This clonotype was seen a handful of times. The chain joins TRBV24-1 to TRBJ2-3, with D perhaps given as TRBD1 or TRBD2 (5 bases each). Deletions cut 7 bases from V and 3 bases from J, with 13 bases between. Germline CDR1 and CDR2: KGHDR and SFDVKD. The CDR3 contains 14 residues. CDR3 sequence (DNA): TGTGCCACCAGCGAGGGACCCCAGACAGATACGCAGTATTTT. This codes for CATSEGPQTDTQYF.

The chain carries TRBV18 and TRBJ1-6, with no clear D. Per the germline V gene, CDR1 is KGHSH and CDR2 is LQKENI. V was shortened by 3 bases and J by 5 bases, with 11 bases between the two germline ends. The CDR3 covers 15 residues. In DNA form, the CDR3 reads TGTGCCAGCTCACCGTACACCGGGGATAATTCACCCCTCCACTTT. This translates into CASSPYTGDNSPLHF.

The chain employs TRBV10-3 and TRBJ2-7, with D perhaps TRBD1 (6 bases). Trimming cost V 6 bases and J 4 bases, with 10 bases left between them. There are 12 residues in the CDR3. CDR1 ENHRY and CDR2 SYGVKD come from the germline V gene. The DNA of the CDR3 is TGTGCCATCAGCAGGGACAATTACGAGCAGTACTTC. It encodes CAISRDNYEQYF.

This rearrangement joins TRBV3-1 to TRBJ2-1; the D gene is possibly TRBD2 (6 bases). The CDR3 consists of 15 residues. Germline V CDR1 and CDR2: LGHDT, YNNKEL (reference sequence). Trimming removed 4 bases from V and 2 bases from J, with 12 bases in between. CDR3 coding DNA: TGTGCCAGCAGCCGGGGGGAGGCCGCCTACAATGAGCAGTTCTTC. Amino acid sequence: CASSRGEAAYNEQFF.

The J gene is TRBJ1-1, the V gene TRBV5-1; 8 nucleotides agree with TRBD1. Germline V lookup: CDR1 SGHRS, CDR2 YFSETQ. The CDR3 consists of 15 residues. The junction had 9 bases not matched to a gene; V was cut back by 3 bases and J by 5 bases. This CDR3 is CASSSGQGRITEAFF. The CDR3 coding sequence is TGCGCCAGCAGCTCTGGACAGGGTCGAATAACTGAAGCTTTCTTT.